A single sample is the source of the 20 T cell receptor beta chains below, sequenced in a study of cytomegalovirus exposure and HLA in healthy donors. PCR was performed using 60 Vbeta and 13 Jbeta primers. TCRdb's copy holds only in-frame clones and misses some; the assay was immunoSEQ multiplex PCR. Of approximately 150,000 clones listed, roughly 80% are singletons. Sequencing was done on a sample of PBMCs. The origin of the receptors is a female donor in good health and CMV-seronegative.

This clone was recorded once. V gene TRBV10-1 combines with J gene TRBJ2-5; the match to TRBD1 covers 11 bases. The V gene's germline CDR1 is WNHNN and CDR2 SYGVQD (reference sequence). After removal of 6 bases from V and 4 bases from J, the junction contained 4 bases not matched to a gene. This CDR3 is built from 14 residues. The CDR3 here is CASSGTGGGETQYF. CDR3 nucleotides: TGCGCCAGCAGCGGGACAGGGGGTGGAGAGACCCAGTACTTC.

This CDR3 reads CASSHPTGARGEKLFF. CDR3 DNA: TGTGCCAGCAGCCACCCTACAGGGGCCCGGGGTGAAAAACTGTTTTTT. This chain links TRBV7-9 with TRBJ1-4; the match to TRBD1 covers 7 bases. From germline, CDR1 is SEHNR and CDR2 FQNEAQ (reference sequence). The CDR3 extends over 16 amino acids. J was trimmed by 7 bases and V by 5 bases; bases with no gene match: 13.

J is TRBJ1-1 and V is TRBV7-8; tentatively, D is TRBD1 (5 bases). Trimming cost V 1 base and J 3 bases, with 15 bases left between them. Germline assignment: CDR1 SGHVS and CDR2 FQNEAQ. The CDR3 is 16 residues long. Here the CDR3 DNA reads TGTGCCAGCAGCTTAGGGGGTAGGGGCATACACACTGAAGCTTTCTTT. Translated: CASSLGGRGIHTEAFF.

This clone showed up just a few times. The chain is built from TRBV2 and TRBJ2-1; 8 bases are a match to TRBD1. Germline assignment: CDR1 SNHLY and CDR2 FYNNEI. V shed 8 bases and J 2 bases; nucleotides not matched to a gene: 8. The CDR3 is 15 residues long. The CDR3 DNA follows: TGTGCCAGCGAAGACGGACAGGGCGCCTACAATGAGCAGTTCTTC. This translates into CASEDGQGAYNEQFF.

In its sample, this clone was seen once. The V and J genes are TRBV2 and TRBJ2-2, with a tentative D call TRBD1 (6 bases). Germline loops: CDR1 SNHLY, CDR2 FYNNEI. The ends were cut back, 8 bases at V and 3 bases at J, with 16 bases in the middle. The CDR3 sequence is 15 residues long. CDR3 coding DNA: TGTGCCAGCCAAGAGGGGGTCCGCTACACCGGGGAGCTGTTTTTT. Its protein product is CASQEGVRYTGELFF.

This chain uses TRBV2 with TRBJ1-1; D is unclear. Deletions cut 10 bases from V and 4 bases from J, with 13 bases between. This CDR3 comprises 12 residues. Germline CDR1 and CDR2: SNHLY and FYNNEI. Here the CDR3 DNA reads TGTGCCACCCTAGAGGGTGGCACTGAAGCTTTCTTT. It is translated as CATLEGGTEAFF. The entire variable domain, with the rest obtained from reference TRBV2 and TRBJ1-1, is as follows: EPEVTQTPSHQVTQMGQEVILRCVPISNHLYFYWYRQILGQKVEFLVSFYNNEISEKSEIFDDQFSVERPDGSNFTLKIRSTKLEDSAMYFCATLEGGTEAFFGQGTRLTVV.

The chain joins TRBV20-1 to TRBJ1-2, with D possibly being TRBD1 (5 bases). The CDR3 covers 11 residues. Germline-derived CDR1 and CDR2 are DFQATT and SNEGSKA (reference sequence). The V gene lost 3 bases and the J gene lost 10 bases, with 12 bases spanning the gap. CDR3 residues: CSASRAWIYTF. CDR3 DNA sequence: TGCAGTGCTAGCAGGGCTTGGATCTACACCTTC.

V usage is TRBV12-5 and J usage is TRBJ1-3; 8 bases match TRBD1. There are 12 residues in the CDR3. V gave up 5 bases and J gave up 7 bases; unmatched junction bases: 1. Germline CDR1 LGHNT, CDR2 FRNRAP. Written as DNA, the CDR3 is TGTGCTAGTGGTAGACAGGGGAACACCATATATTTT. Amino acids: CASGRQGNTIYF.

The chain has TRBV4-2 and TRBJ1-3; D call uncertain. Germline-derived CDR1 and CDR2 are LGHNA and YNFKEQ. With 0 bases removed from V and 0 bases from J, the gap between germline ends came to 18 bases. The CDR3 length is 19 residues. CDR3 nucleotide sequence: TGTGCCAGCAGCCAAGATAGTTCTGGACTTCCGCTCTCTGGAAACACCATATATTTT. Translation gives CASSQDSSGLPLSGNTIYF.

The V call is TRBV27, the J call TRBJ1-2, with D unclear. V lost 4 bases and J 0 bases, leaving 9 bases between the germline ends. The germline V gene has CDR1 MNHEY and CDR2 SMNVEV (reference sequence). This CDR3 is built from 14 residues. The CDR3 spells CASSYRAPNYGYTF. The CDR3 DNA sequence: TGTGCCAGCAGTTACCGCGCCCCTAACTATGGCTACACCTTC.

The chain recombines TRBV7-8 with TRBJ1-2, with 9 bases lining up with TRBD1. The germline gives CDR1 SGHVS, CDR2 FQNEAQ. The CDR3 contains 13 residues. The V and J ends lost 7 bases and 4 bases, in that order; junction bases with no gene match: 4. CDR3 nucleotides: TGTGCCAGCACTCCGGGACAGGGCTATGGCTACACCTTC. Translation gives CASTPGQGYGYTF.

The rearrangement uses TRBV11-2 and TRBJ2-1, with 11 positions matching TRBD2. CDR3 size: 15 residues. The germline gives CDR1 SGHAT, CDR2 FQNNGV. Trimming removed 5 bases from V and 6 bases from J; junction bases left unmatched: 6. The CDR3 DNA follows: TGTGCCAGCAGCCTACTAGCGGGAGTTGCCAATGAGCAGTTCTTC. It encodes CASSLLAGVANEQFF.

V usage is TRBV27 and J usage is TRBJ2-5; no firm D call. Germline V gene data show CDR1 as MNHEY and CDR2 as SMNVEV (reference sequence). V dropped 5 bases and J dropped 2 bases, with 3 bases sitting between them. The CDR3 contains 11 residues. This CDR3 reads CASSQQETQYF. The DNA for the CDR3 is TGTGCCAGCAGTCAACAAGAGACCCAGTACTTC.

V is TRBV7-9 and J is TRBJ1-2, with D perhaps TRBD1 (5 bases). The germline V gene has CDR1 SEHNR and CDR2 FQNEAQ (reference sequence). V lost 2 bases to trimming and J lost 3 bases, with 22 bases between them. The CDR3 totals 18 residues. CDR3 DNA sequence: TGTGCCAGCAGCTTATGGGGGGGGTCGCTCACTACGGACTATGGCTACACCTTC. Translation: CASSLWGGSLTTDYGYTF.

This chain connects TRBV18 to TRBJ1-1; D gene ambiguous. Germline CDR1 and CDR2: KGHSH and LQKENI. Trimming cost V 3 bases and J 1 base, with 6 bases left between them. This CDR3 spans 13 amino acids. CDR3 amino acids: CASSPQANTEAFF. Here the CDR3 DNA reads TGTGCCAGCTCACCTCAGGCGAACACTGAAGCTTTCTTT.

V gene TRBV5-1 combines with J gene TRBJ2-1; D is possibly TRBD1 (6 bases). The CDR3 is 16 amino acids. The germline gives CDR1 SGHRS, CDR2 YFSETQ. V gave up 0 bases and J gave up 0 bases, with 10 bases separating them. The CDR3 region is CASSLGQVNSYNEQFF. CDR3 bases: TGCGCCAGCAGCTTGGGACAGGTTAACTCCTACAATGAGCAGTTCTTC.

V gene TRBV5-6 combines with J gene TRBJ2-1, with D possibly TRBD2 on 6 matching bases. This CDR3 comprises 17 residues. Looked up from germline, CDR1 is SGHDT and CDR2 is YYEEEE. V gave up 4 bases and J gave up 0 bases, with 17 bases separating them. CDR3 sequence (DNA): TGTGCCAGCAGCCGAGAGGGGAGCGGGCTCTCCTACAATGAGCAGTTCTTC. Translating gives CASSREGSGLSYNEQFF.

This clone came up once. The gene calls are TRBV5-5 and TRBJ1-6; TRBD1 might be the D (5 bases). Trimming removed 0 bases at V and 4 bases at J, with 8 bases between. The germline V gene has CDR1 SGHKS and CDR2 YYEKEE (reference sequence). This CDR3 is 15 amino acids long. DNA for the CDR3: TGTGCCAGCAGCTTGGAACAGGCATATAATTCACCCCTCCACTTT. Residues: CASSLEQAYNSPLHF. Variable domain in full (rest from reference TRBV5-5 and TRBJ1-6): DAGVTQSPTHLIKTRGQQVTLRCSPISGHKSVSWYQQVLGQGPQFIFQYYEKEERGRGNFPDRFSARQFPNYSSELNVNALLLGDSALYLCASSLEQAYNSPLHFGNGTRLTVT.

In this sample, this clone turned up a few times. The J gene is TRBJ1-2, the V gene TRBV27; 9 positions match TRBD1. This CDR3 contains 13 residues. Trimming cost V 6 bases and J 7 bases; bases outside gene matches: 6. Germline lookup yields CDR1 MNHEY and CDR2 SMNVEV (reference sequence). CDR3 DNA: TGTGCCAGCAGGGGACAGGGAAGGGGTGGCTACACCTTC. It specifies CASRGQGRGGYTF.

CDR3 sequence reads: CASSDWTGLWTDTQYF. CDR3 nucleotide sequence: TGTGCCAGCAGTGACTGGACAGGATTGTGGACAGATACGCAGTATTTT. This chain links TRBV2 with TRBJ2-3, with 7 bases identical to TRBD1. This CDR3 is 16 amino acids long. Germline loops: CDR1 SNHLY, CDR2 FYNNEI. The V segment lost 3 bases and the J segment 3 bases; nucleotides outside the gene matches: 9.